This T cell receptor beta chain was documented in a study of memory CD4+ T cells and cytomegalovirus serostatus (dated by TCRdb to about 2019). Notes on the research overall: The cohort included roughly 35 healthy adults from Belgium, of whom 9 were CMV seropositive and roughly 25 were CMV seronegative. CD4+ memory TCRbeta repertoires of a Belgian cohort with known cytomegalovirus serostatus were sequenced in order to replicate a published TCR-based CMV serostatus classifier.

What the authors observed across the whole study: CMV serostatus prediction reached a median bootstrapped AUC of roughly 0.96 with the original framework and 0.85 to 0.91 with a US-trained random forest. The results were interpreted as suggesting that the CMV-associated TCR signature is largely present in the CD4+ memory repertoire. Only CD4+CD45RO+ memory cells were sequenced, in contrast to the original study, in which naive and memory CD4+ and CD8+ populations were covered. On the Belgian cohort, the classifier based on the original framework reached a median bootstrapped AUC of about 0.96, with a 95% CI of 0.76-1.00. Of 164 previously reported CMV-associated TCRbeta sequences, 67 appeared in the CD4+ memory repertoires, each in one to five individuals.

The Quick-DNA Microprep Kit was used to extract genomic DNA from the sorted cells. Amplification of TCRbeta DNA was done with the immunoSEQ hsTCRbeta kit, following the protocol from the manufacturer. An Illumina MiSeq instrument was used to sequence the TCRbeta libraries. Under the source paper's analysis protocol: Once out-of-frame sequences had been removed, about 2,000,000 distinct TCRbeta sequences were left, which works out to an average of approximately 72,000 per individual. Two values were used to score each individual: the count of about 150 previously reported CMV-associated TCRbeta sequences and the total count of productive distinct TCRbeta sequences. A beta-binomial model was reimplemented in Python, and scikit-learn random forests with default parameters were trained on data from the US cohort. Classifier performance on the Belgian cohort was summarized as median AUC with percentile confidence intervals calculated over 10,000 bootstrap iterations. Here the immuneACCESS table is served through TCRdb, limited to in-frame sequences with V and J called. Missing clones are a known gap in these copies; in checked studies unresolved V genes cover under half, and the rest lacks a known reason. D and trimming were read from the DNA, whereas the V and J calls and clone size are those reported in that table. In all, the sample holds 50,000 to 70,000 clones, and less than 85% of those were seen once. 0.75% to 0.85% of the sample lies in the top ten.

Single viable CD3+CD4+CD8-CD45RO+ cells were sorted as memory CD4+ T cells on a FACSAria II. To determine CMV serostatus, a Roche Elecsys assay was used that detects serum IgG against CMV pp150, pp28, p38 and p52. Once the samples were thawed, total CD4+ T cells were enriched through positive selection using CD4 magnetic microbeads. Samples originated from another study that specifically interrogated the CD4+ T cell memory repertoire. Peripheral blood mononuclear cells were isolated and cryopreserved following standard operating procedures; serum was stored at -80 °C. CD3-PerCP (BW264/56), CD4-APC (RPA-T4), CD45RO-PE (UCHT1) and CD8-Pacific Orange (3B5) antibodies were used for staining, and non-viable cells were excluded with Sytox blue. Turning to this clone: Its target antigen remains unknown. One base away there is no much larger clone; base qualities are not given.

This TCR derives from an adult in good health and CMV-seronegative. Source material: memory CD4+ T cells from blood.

The DNA is TGTGCCAGCAGCTTAGACAGAAATCAGCCCCAGCATTTT. This yields the protein CASSLDRNQPQHF. This chain joins TRBV11-1 to TRBJ1-5, with the D gene not confidently named. From its cysteine to its phenylalanine, the CDR3 spans 13 amino acids. Only the CDR3 DNA is retained, 39 bases long and in frame from the first base. The trim is 1 base for V and 4 bases for J, with a gap of 5 bases between the germline ends. CDR1 and CDR2, looked up from the germline V gene (reference sequence), are SGHAT and FQDESV.